Listed below are T cell receptor beta chains from one sample, sequenced in a study of beta chain features in type 1 diabetes. The data were produced by immunoSEQ multiplex PCR, yet TCRdb's version contains in-frame clones alone and is incomplete. The sample holds fewer than 110,000 clones, roughly 28% seen once. The sample was central memory CD4+ T cells from blood. These receptors originate from a woman between 18 and 30 years old with type 1 diabetes. Both conserved end residues are part of each CDR3. Fields, in order: CDR3 length, clone size, D gene, V gene, J gene, CDR3 DNA, CDR3 protein. The D gene is left open where the match is weak. Size tells how often a clone was seen (once, few, many) or the class of an expanded clone, and some rows leave it out.

len: 11; abundance: NA; d_gene: TRBD2; v_gene: TRBV30; j_gene: TRBJ2-1; CDR3nt: TGTGCCTGGGGCGGGAGCGACGAGCAGTTCTTC; CDR3aa: CAWGGSDEQFF
len: 14; abundance: NA; d_gene: NA; v_gene: TRBV18; j_gene: TRBJ2-2; CDR3nt: TGTGCCAGCTCTCTAGACCGTAACACCGGGGAGCTGTTTTTT; CDR3aa: CASSLDRNTGELFF
len: 13; abundance: NA; d_gene: NA; v_gene: TRBV7-7; j_gene: TRBJ2-5; CDR3nt: TGTGCTATCGCTCAGGGGGGCCAAGAGACCCAGTACTTC; CDR3aa: CAIAQGGQETQYF
len: 14; abundance: NA; d_gene: NA; v_gene: TRBV2; j_gene: TRBJ1-1; CDR3nt: TGTGCCAGCAGTGGGGCCATCAGGGTAACTGAAGCTTTCTTT; CDR3aa: CASSGAIRVTEAFF
len: 15; abundance: few; d_gene: TRBD1; v_gene: TRBV30; j_gene: TRBJ2-1; CDR3nt: TGTGCCTGGAATTGGGGACAGGGTATTTACAATGAGCAGTTCTTC; CDR3aa: CAWNWGQGIYNEQFF
len: 13; abundance: few; d_gene: NA; v_gene: TRBV10-2; j_gene: TRBJ2-3; CDR3nt: TGCGCCAGCAGTGACTTACTAGCCCATACGCAGTATTTT; CDR3aa: CASSDLLAHTQYF
len: 17; abundance: few; d_gene: TRBD2; v_gene: TRBV4-3; j_gene: TRBJ2-4; CDR3nt: TGCGCCAGCAGCCAAGAAAGGACTAGCGGGAACAAAAACATTCAGTACTTC; CDR3aa: CASSQERTSGNKNIQYF
len: 12; abundance: few; d_gene: TRBD1; v_gene: TRBV6-6; j_gene: TRBJ2-1; CDR3nt: TGTGCCAGCAGTCACAACAGGGGTGAGCAGTTCTTC; CDR3aa: CASSHNRGEQFF
len: 17; abundance: NA; d_gene: TRBD2; v_gene: TRBV28; j_gene: TRBJ2-7; CDR3nt: TGTGCCAGCAGGTATAGGTGGACTAGCGGGAAATACTACGAGCAGTACTTC; CDR3aa: CASRYRWTSGKYYEQYF
len: 14; abundance: NA; d_gene: TRBD1; v_gene: TRBV5-1; j_gene: TRBJ2-5; CDR3nt: TGCGCCAGCAGCACGGGACAGCCGCTGGGGGCCCAGTACTTC; CDR3aa: CASSTGQPLGAQYF
len: 14; abundance: NA; d_gene: TRBD2; v_gene: TRBV10-3; j_gene: TRBJ2-1; CDR3nt: TGTGCCATCAGTACTAGCGGGAGAGGCAATGAGCAGTTCTTC; CDR3aa: CAISTSGRGNEQFF
len: 15; abundance: few; d_gene: TRBD1; v_gene: TRBV18; j_gene: TRBJ2-5; CDR3nt: TGTGCCAGCTCACCTGGGGACAGAAAGAAAGAGACCCAGTACTTC; CDR3aa: CASSPGDRKKETQYF
len: 19; abundance: NA; d_gene: NA; v_gene: TRBV9; j_gene: TRBJ1-3; CDR3nt: TGTGCCAGCAGCGTCGGGGGGGAAACAGGGCGCGGCTCTGGAAACACCATATATTTT; CDR3aa: CASSVGGETGRGSGNTIYF
len: 14; abundance: NA; d_gene: NA; v_gene: TRBV11-2; j_gene: TRBJ1-2; CDR3nt: TGTGCCAGCAGCTTAGTACCAGTTAACTATGGCTACACCTTC; CDR3aa: CASSLVPVNYGYTF
len: 19; abundance: NA; d_gene: TRBD2; v_gene: TRBV5-1; j_gene: TRBJ2-3; CDR3nt: TGCGCCAGCAGCTTGGAAGGGACTAGCGGGAGATATAGCACAGATACGCAGTATTTT; CDR3aa: CASSLEGTSGRYSTDTQYF
len: 14; abundance: NA; d_gene: TRBD1; v_gene: TRBV7-8; j_gene: TRBJ2-5; CDR3nt: TGTGCCAGCAGCTGGACAGGGGCGGGAGAGACCCAGTACTTC; CDR3aa: CASSWTGAGETQYF
len: 16; abundance: NA; d_gene: TRBD2; v_gene: TRBV11-2; j_gene: TRBJ2-1; CDR3nt: TGTGCCAGCAGCTATCATCTAGCGGGAGGGCGTTATGAGCAGTTCTTC; CDR3aa: CASSYHLAGGRYEQFF
len: 16; abundance: few; d_gene: TRBD1; v_gene: TRBV18; j_gene: TRBJ2-2; CDR3nt: TGTGCCAGCTCACCGGGACAGGTCTCGAACACCGGGGAGCTGTTTTTT; CDR3aa: CASSPGQVSNTGELFF
len: 15; abundance: NA; d_gene: TRBD2; v_gene: TRBV27; j_gene: TRBJ2-7; CDR3nt: TGTGCCAGCAGTTTCTGGACTAGCGGAGAGTACGAGCAGTACTTC; CDR3aa: CASSFWTSGEYEQYF
len: 12; abundance: NA; d_gene: NA; v_gene: TRBV5-6; j_gene: TRBJ1-2; CDR3nt: TGTGCCAGCACCGGGATGGATTATGGCTACACCTTC; CDR3aa: CASTGMDYGYTF
len: 14; abundance: few; d_gene: TRBD1; v_gene: TRBV7-9; j_gene: TRBJ1-1; CDR3nt: TGTGCCAGCAGCGTAGGACAGGGTTTCACTGAAGCTTTCTTT; CDR3aa: CASSVGQGFTEAFF
len: 14; abundance: few; d_gene: TRBD1; v_gene: TRBV29-1; j_gene: TRBJ1-1; CDR3nt: TGCAGCGTTTTTACCGGGACAGGGCTCACTGAAGCTTTCTTT; CDR3aa: CSVFTGTGLTEAFF
len: 15; abundance: few; d_gene: NA; v_gene: TRBV4-2; j_gene: TRBJ1-5; CDR3nt: TGTGCCAGCAGCCCCTGGGAAGGGGGAGACCAGCCCCAGCATTTT; CDR3aa: CASSPWEGGDQPQHF
len: 14; abundance: NA; d_gene: TRBD2; v_gene: TRBV7-9; j_gene: TRBJ2-1; CDR3nt: TGTGCCAGCAGCCTGAGCGGGACCTACAATGAGCAGTTCTTC; CDR3aa: CASSLSGTYNEQFF
len: 13; abundance: NA; d_gene: TRBD1; v_gene: TRBV7-9; j_gene: TRBJ2-1; CDR3nt: TGTGCCAGCAGACTCACAGGGGACGGTGAGCAGTTCTTC; CDR3aa: CASRLTGDGEQFF
len: 16; abundance: few; d_gene: NA; v_gene: TRBV5-4; j_gene: TRBJ2-2; CDR3nt: TGTGCCAGCAGCCCGAGGGCTAAAACGCACACCGGGGAGCTGTTTTTT; CDR3aa: CASSPRAKTHTGELFF
len: 15; abundance: NA; d_gene: TRBD2; v_gene: TRBV5-4; j_gene: TRBJ2-5; CDR3nt: TGTGCCAGCAGCTTCCGGGTAGCGGGAGGGGAGACCCAGTACTTC; CDR3aa: CASSFRVAGGETQYF
len: 15; abundance: NA; d_gene: TRBD2; v_gene: TRBV6-1; j_gene: TRBJ2-1; CDR3nt: TGTGCCAGCAGTCGCCCGGGACTAGCCTACAATGAGCAGTTCTTC; CDR3aa: CASSRPGLAYNEQFF
len: 14; abundance: NA; d_gene: TRBD2; v_gene: TRBV9; j_gene: TRBJ2-1; CDR3nt: TGTGCCAGCAGCGAGGGACTAGGATCCGATGAGCAGTTCTTC; CDR3aa: CASSEGLGSDEQFF
len: 13; abundance: few; d_gene: NA; v_gene: TRBV7-9; j_gene: TRBJ2-5; CDR3nt: TGTGCCAGCAGCTTACACAGGGAGGAGACCCAGTACTTC; CDR3aa: CASSLHREETQYF
len: 13; abundance: NA; d_gene: NA; v_gene: TRBV4-3; j_gene: TRBJ1-2; CDR3nt: TGCGCCAGCAGCCAAGATGGAGGTCGAGGCTACACCTTC; CDR3aa: CASSQDGGRGYTF
len: 11; abundance: NA; d_gene: NA; v_gene: TRBV7-9; j_gene: TRBJ1-1; CDR3nt: TGTGCCAGCACCCTCTTAACTGAAGCTTTCTTT; CDR3aa: CASTLLTEAFF
len: 15; abundance: NA; d_gene: NA; v_gene: TRBV7-9; j_gene: TRBJ1-5; CDR3nt: TGTGCCAGCAGCTTAGCGTCGGGGGGCAATCAGCCCCAGCATTTT; CDR3aa: CASSLASGGNQPQHF
len: 14; abundance: NA; d_gene: TRBD1; v_gene: TRBV2; j_gene: TRBJ2-5; CDR3nt: TGTGCCAGCAGTTCCCGGACAGGGGAAGAGACCCAGTACTTC; CDR3aa: CASSSRTGEETQYF
len: 15; abundance: once; d_gene: TRBD1; v_gene: TRBV11-2; j_gene: TRBJ2-5; CDR3nt: TGTGCCAGCAGCCCAGACGGACAGGCACAAGAGACCCAGTACTTC; CDR3aa: CASSPDGQAQETQYF
len: 16; abundance: few; d_gene: TRBD1; v_gene: TRBV5-1; j_gene: TRBJ2-2; CDR3nt: TGCGCCAGCAGCTTAACAGGGGTCACGAACACCGGGGAGCTGTTTTTT; CDR3aa: CASSLTGVTNTGELFF
len: 17; abundance: NA; d_gene: TRBD2; v_gene: TRBV4-2; j_gene: TRBJ2-2; CDR3nt: TGTGCCAGCAGCCTCGTTGCGGGAGTCGTGGAAACCGGGGAGCTGTTTTTT; CDR3aa: CASSLVAGVVETGELFF
len: 13; abundance: NA; d_gene: TRBD2; v_gene: TRBV7-9; j_gene: TRBJ2-3; CDR3nt: TGTGCCAGCAGCAGCGGGACGCCAGATACGCAGTATTTT; CDR3aa: CASSSGTPDTQYF
len: 14; abundance: NA; d_gene: NA; v_gene: TRBV2; j_gene: TRBJ1-5; CDR3nt: TGTGCCAGCAGTCAGGACTTTAGCAATCAGCCCCAGCATTTT; CDR3aa: CASSQDFSNQPQHF
len: 16; abundance: NA; d_gene: TRBD1; v_gene: TRBV14; j_gene: TRBJ1-4; CDR3nt: TGTGCCAGCAGCCTCCGACTAGGGGGCTCTCGCGAAAAACTGTTTTTT; CDR3aa: CASSLRLGGSREKLFF
len: 15; abundance: NA; d_gene: NA; v_gene: TRBV19; j_gene: TRBJ1-3; CDR3nt: TGTGCCAGTAGCACCCAGGCTGCAGGTGGAAACACCATATATTTT; CDR3aa: CASSTQAAGGNTIYF